The clone carrying this T cell receptor (beta chain) was seen only a few times. The antigen is not known. This specimen comes from a study of CD8 T cells in ankylosing spondylitis. Study-level points and caveats: Past research had described some motif variants in reactive arthritis synovial fluid and blood. Matched ankylosing spondylitis synovial fluid reportedly showed significant enrichment of disease-linked clones. One TCR beta motif, made up of eight highly homologous variants, appeared characteristic of ankylosing spondylitis blood. Disease-linked clones were found to be CD8+ and relatively rare in peripheral blood.

CDR1 is SQVTM and CDR2 is ANQGSEA in the germline V gene. The CDR3 loop spans 12 amino acids. Deletions cut 6 bases from V and 2 bases from J, with 10 bases between. Quantitative 5'-RACE was performed with molecular barcodes, and it yielded the TCR beta libraries. TCRdb redid the calling of the 5' RACE reads with MiXCR, one entry per CDR3 protein. The sample has fewer than 650,000 distinct CDR3 sequences; approximately 12% are singletons. This chain links TRBV29-1 with TRBJ1-2; D uncertain. This clonotype originated in a male donor with ankylosing spondylitis. Specimen: blood, either unsorted or a sorted T cell fraction (not recorded which). The CDR3 protein is CSVLGGNYGYTF. DNA for the CDR3: TGCAGCGTCCTGGGAGGCAACTATGGCTACACCTTC.